A single sample gave rise to the 32 T cell receptor beta chains below, sequenced in a study of cytomegalovirus exposure and HLA in healthy donors. It was with 60 Vbeta and 13 Jbeta primers that the PCR ran. Only in-frame clones appear in the TCRdb table, and some are missing; sequencing was by immunoSEQ multiplex PCR. The profile covers about 89,000 clones, with about two thirds appearing a single time and around 2% taken by the ten largest. The sequenced material came from PBMCs. These receptors were taken from a human donor in good health.

This clone turned up a few times. The V and J genes are TRBV5-1 and TRBJ2-7, with 9 bases that match TRBD1. The V gene end was trimmed by 4 bases and the J gene end by 1 base; junction bases not matched to a gene: 3. The CDR3 spans 14 residues. Germline CDR1 is SGHRS and CDR2 is YFSETQ. This CDR3 is CASSLGQGSYEQYF. DNA for the CDR3: TGCGCCAGCAGCCTGGGACAGGGATCCTACGAGCAGTACTTC.

The chain couples TRBV30 to TRBJ2-6; TRBD1 might be the D (6 bases). The CDR3 runs 17 residues. V lost 2 bases and J lost 0, with 14 bases in between. Germline assignment: CDR1 GTSNPN and CDR2 SVGIG (reference sequence). The CDR3 DNA is TGTGCCTGGAGTCGACAGGACGGAAGCTCTGGGGCCAACGTCCTGACTTTC. Its translation: CAWSRQDGSSGANVLTF.

The chain carries TRBV19 and TRBJ2-1; D may be TRBD1 (5 bases). The germline V gene has CDR1 LNHDA and CDR2 SQIVND (reference sequence). This CDR3 is built from 15 residues. Trimming removed 3 bases at V and 8 bases at J, with 17 bases between. In DNA, the CDR3 is TGTGCCAGTAGTATTGGGGCCAGGGCGATAGATGAGCAGTTCTTC. It specifies CASSIGARAIDEQFF.

This sequence joins TRBV5-1 and TRBJ1-2; D gene ambiguous. From germline, CDR1 is SGHRS and CDR2 YFSETQ. V gave up 0 bases and J gave up 7 bases, with 10 bases separating them. The CDR3 contains 13 residues. For the CDR3, the DNA is TGCGCCAGCAGCTTGGAGGGAGGGCCTGGCTACACCTTC. This sequence encodes CASSLEGGPGYTF.

This clone was detected a few times. V gene TRBV5-1 combines with J gene TRBJ2-7; 7 bases are shared with TRBD2. Germline CDR1 SGHRS, CDR2 YFSETQ. The ends lost 0 bases at V and 2 bases at J; junction bases unmatched: 2. This CDR3 spans 14 amino acids. In DNA, the CDR3 is TGCGCCAGCAGCTTGGCCAGCGGGACCTACGAGCAGTACTTC. Translation gives CASSLASGTYEQYF.

V gene TRBV9 combines with J gene TRBJ2-2; a possible D gene is TRBD1 (5 bases). V lost 4 bases and J lost 3, with 19 bases in between. The CDR3 length is 17 residues. The germline V gene has CDR1 SGDLS and CDR2 YYNGEE. The CDR3 coding sequence is TGTGCCAGCAGCCCCCAAGTCAGGGCGTCGGACACCGGGGAGCTGTTTTTT. This gives the protein CASSPQVRASDTGELFF.

The chain employs TRBV7-9 and TRBJ2-1; TRBD2 aligns across 8 bases. CDR3 length: 17 residues. Trimming took 3 bases from V and 0 from J; bases not matched to a gene: 7. The V gene's germline CDR1 is SEHNR and CDR2 FQNEAQ (reference sequence). CDR3 in amino acids: CASSLGGAGGSYNEQFF. DNA of the CDR3: TGTGCCAGCAGCTTGGGAGGGGCGGGGGGCTCCTACAATGAGCAGTTCTTC.

This sequence joins TRBV6-1 and TRBJ2-7; D gene unclear. The V gene's germline CDR1 is MNHNS and CDR2 SASEGT. V lost 6 bases and J lost 5, with 11 bases in between. This CDR3 is 12 amino acids long. In nucleotides, the CDR3 is TGTGCCAGCAGCACTGACAACCACGAGCAGTACTTC. This codes for CASSTDNHEQYF.

This clone has just one count. The chain is built from TRBV19 and TRBJ1-2; 7 nucleotides agree with TRBD1. The germline CDR1 and CDR2 sequences are LNHDA and SQIVND (reference sequence). The CDR3 length is 15 residues. V lost 4 bases to trimming and J lost 1 base; unmatched junction nucleotides: 6. This CDR3 reads CASSSRTGVNYGYTF. In nucleotides, the CDR3 is TGTGCCAGTAGTAGTCGGACAGGAGTTAACTATGGCTACACCTTC.

This clone showed up just a few times. The chain couples TRBV2 to TRBJ1-2; perhaps TRBD1 as D (6 bases). Deletions cut 5 bases from V and 7 bases from J, with 17 bases between. Germline lookup yields CDR1 SNHLY and CDR2 FYNNEI. This CDR3 region has 14 residues. In DNA, the CDR3 is TGTGCCAGCAGTCAGGCAGGGGCGTTTAGTGGCTACACCTTC. This sequence encodes CASSQAGAFSGYTF.

The V call is TRBV4-3, the J call TRBJ2-5, with D possibly matching TRBD2 (5 bases). This CDR3 has 13 amino acids. CDR1 and CDR2 from the germline V gene are LGHNA and YSLEER. The V end lost 0 bases, the J end lost 7 bases, and 9 bases lay between the germline ends. The CDR3, as DNA: TGCGCCAGCAGCCAAGAGGCGGCGGGGACCCAGTACTTC. This sequence encodes CASSQEAAGTQYF.

The rearrangement joins TRBV5-1 to TRBJ1-1; 7 bases fit TRBD1. The CDR3 runs to 13 residues. Germline V CDR1 and CDR2: SGHRS, YFSETQ. Trimming took 4 bases from V and 6 from J; bases not matched to a gene: 6. The CDR3 here is CASSDPGQSEAFF. The CDR3 DNA reads as TGCGCCAGCAGCGATCCGGGACAGTCTGAAGCTTTCTTT.

The chain uses TRBV10-3 and TRBJ1-4; D is ambiguous. CDR3 length: 15 residues. The V gene's germline CDR1 is ENHRY and CDR2 SYGVKD. V was shortened by 3 bases and J by 0 bases, with 8 bases between the two germline ends. CDR3 bases: TGTGCCATCAGTGATACAGCAGCAACTAATGAAAAACTGTTTTTT. It is translated as CAISDTAATNEKLFF.

About this clone: Within the sample, other DNA sequences also encode this same CDR3. Here the CDR3 reads CASRPTGGAFGELFF. CDR3 nucleotide sequence: TGTGCCAGCAGGCCGACAGGGGGCGCCTTCGGGGAGCTGTTTTTT. The chain recombines TRBV5-6 with TRBJ2-2; 10 nucleotides align to TRBD1. CDR1 and CDR2 from the germline V gene are SGHDT and YYEEEE. The CDR3 length is 15 residues. The V and J ends lost 5 bases and 7 bases, in that order; junction bases with no gene match: 8.

The CDR3 sequence: CASSLWFGTGELFF. The DNA of the CDR3 is TGCGCCAGCAGCTTGTGGTTCGGGACCGGGGAGCTGTTTTTT. This sequence joins TRBV5-1 and TRBJ2-2; D not resolved. Germline CDR1 is SGHRS and CDR2 is YFSETQ. V gave up 1 base and J gave up 5 bases, with 9 bases separating them. The CDR3 has 14 amino acids.

The chain links TRBV5-1 to TRBJ2-1, with 10 bases aligning to TRBD2. The germline gives CDR1 SGHRS, CDR2 YFSETQ. This CDR3 has 17 amino acids. Trimming cost V 4 bases and J 4 bases; bases outside gene matches: 11. CDR3: CASSPKMSGGAYNEQFF. The DNA for the CDR3 is TGCGCCAGCAGCCCAAAGATGAGCGGGGGGGCATACAATGAGCAGTTCTTC.

V usage is TRBV5-8 and J usage is TRBJ1-4; D remains unclear. The germline V gene has CDR1 SGHTS and CDR2 YDEGEE. Trimming took off 2 bases at V and 2 bases at J, with 10 bases between the two ends. The length of the CDR3 is 15 residues. CDR3 amino acids: CASSLRRRTNEKLFF. The CDR3 nucleotides are TGTGCCAGCAGCTTACGGAGGAGGACTAATGAAAAACTGTTTTTT.

The gene calls are TRBV9 and TRBJ1-2; TRBD1 aligns across 10 bases. This CDR3 contains 17 residues. CDR1 and CDR2 from the germline V gene are SGDLS and YYNGEE. Trimming removed 4 bases from V and 5 bases from J; junction bases left unmatched: 14. This chain's CDR3 is CASSQRTGGPSSYGYTF. DNA for the CDR3: TGTGCCAGCAGCCAGAGGACAGGGGGACCCTCCTCATATGGCTACACCTTC.

This clone was seen a few times. CDR3 sequence (DNA): TGTGCCAGCAGCGTAGCTCTGGGCGGGACCGACTACGAGCAGTACTTC. This gives the protein CASSVALGGTDYEQYF. V is TRBV9 and J is TRBJ2-7; D possibly corresponds to TRBD2 (6 bases). Germline V gives CDR1 SGDLS, CDR2 YYNGEE. The CDR3 loop spans 16 amino acids. The V end was cut by 0 bases, the J end by 3 bases, with 16 bases between.

This clone was detected a few times. The CDR3, as DNA: TGTGCCAGCAGTTTGGGACAGGGAAGGAACACTGAAGCTTTCTTT. As protein: CASSLGQGRNTEAFF. V and J are TRBV27 and TRBJ1-1; TRBD1 aligns across 9 bases. The length of the CDR3 is 15 residues. In germline, CDR1 is MNHEY, CDR2 SMNVEV (reference sequence). Germline trimming cut 3 bases from V and 1 base from J; bases unmatched to any gene: 3.

The V call is TRBV9, the J call TRBJ1-2, with 10 bases that match TRBD1. Germline V lookup: CDR1 SGDLS, CDR2 YYNGEE. The CDR3 contains 14 residues. The ends lost 4 bases at V and 4 bases at J; junction bases unmatched: 4. The CDR3 DNA sequence: TGTGCCAGCAGCCCCCGGACAGGGGGCTATGGCTACACCTTC. Translation: CASSPRTGGYGYTF.

The CDR3 nucleotides are TGTGCCAGCTCCCGAGGGACTAGCACAGATACGCAGTATTTT. It translates to CASSRGTSTDTQYF. The genes are TRBV2 and TRBJ2-3, with D perhaps matching TRBD2 (6 bases). The CDR3 sequence is 14 residues long. Germline V gene lookup returns CDR1 SNHLY and CDR2 FYNNEI. V was pared by 8 bases and J by 0 bases, with 12 bases between.

This clone has more than one count but fewer than ten. CDR3 nucleotides: TGTGCCAGTGGGGGACACTCCGAAGCTTTCTTT. The encoded protein is CASGGHSEAFF. The chain combines TRBV19 with TRBJ1-1; possible D gene TRBD1, 6 bases. CDR1 is LNHDA and CDR2 is SQIVND in the germline V gene (reference sequence). Between the trimmed V and J ends, which lost 8 bases and 8 bases, there was a span of 12 bases. CDR3 length: 11 residues.

This rearrangement joins TRBV28 to TRBJ2-7; 10 nucleotides match TRBD1. V gave up 6 bases and J gave up 7 bases; unmatched junction bases: 6. The V gene's germline CDR1 is MDHEN and CDR2 SYDVKM. The CDR3 has 13 amino acids. CDR3 amino acids: CASRRTGGREQYF. In nucleotides, the CDR3 is TGTGCCAGCAGGCGGACAGGGGGGAGAGAGCAGTACTTC.

CDR3 sequence reads: CASAEGGGYEQYF. The CDR3 DNA is TGTGCCAGCGCGGAAGGGGGTGGGTACGAGCAGTACTTC. The chain uses TRBV6-5 and TRBJ2-7, with D possibly TRBD1 on 6 matching bases. CDR3 length: 13 amino acids. Trimming cost V 8 bases and J 4 bases, with 15 bases left between them. Germline V lookup: CDR1 MNHEY, CDR2 SVGAGI.

This rearrangement joins TRBV6-6 to TRBJ2-5, with 7 bases that match TRBD1. With V trimmed by 5 bases and J by 1 base, 1 base remained unmatched. In germline, CDR1 is MNHNY, CDR2 SVGAGI (reference sequence). CDR3 size: 13 residues. DNA for the CDR3: TGTGCCAGCAGTCGGGACAGCCAAGAGACCCAGTACTTC. Protein product: CASSRDSQETQYF.

This rearrangement joins TRBV5-1 to TRBJ1-1, with D perhaps matching TRBD1 (6 bases). V lost 4 bases, J lost 0 bases, and 10 bases lay in between. This CDR3 has 14 residues. Germline values: CDR1 SGHRS, CDR2 YFSETQ. The CDR3 DNA is TGCGCCAGCAGCCGAGGGGGAATGAACACTGAAGCTTTCTTT. Its translation is CASSRGGMNTEAFF.

The CDR3 spells CASSPTGGRGHYEQFF. CDR3 bases: TGTGCCAGCAGCCCAACCGGGGGGCGGGGACACTATGAGCAGTTCTTC. The chain combines TRBV7-2 with TRBJ2-1; TRBD2 is a possible D gene (7 bases). The germline V and J ends were trimmed by 5 bases and 8 bases, with 22 bases remaining between them. This CDR3 region has 16 residues. The germline CDR1 and CDR2 sequences are SGHTA and FQGNSA. The full variable domain, its missing parts supplied by reference TRBV7-2 and TRBJ2-1, is GAGVSQSPSNKVTEKGKDVELRCDPISGHTALYWYRQSLGQGLEFLIYFQGNSAPDKSGLPSDRFSAERTGGSVSTLTIQRTQQEDSAVYLCASSPTGGRGHYEQFFGPGTRLTVL.

The V and J genes are TRBV11-2 and TRBJ1-5, with 7 positions matching TRBD1. The trim removed 1 base at V and 4 bases at J, leaving 4 bases unmatched. CDR1 and CDR2 from the germline V gene are SGHAT and FQNNGV. This CDR3 has 15 residues. The CDR3: CASSLGQGGNQPQHF. CDR3 in DNA: TGTGCCAGCAGCTTAGGACAGGGAGGAAATCAGCCCCAGCATTTT.

This sequence joins TRBV7-3 and TRBJ2-3; 11 bases are shared with TRBD1. This CDR3 region has 15 residues. Germline-derived CDR1 and CDR2 are SGHTA and FQGTGA. V was clipped by 4 bases and J by 3 bases; unmatched bases: 3. The CDR3, as DNA: TGTGCCAGCAGCTGGACAGGGGGCTCGACAGATACGCAGTATTTT. Amino acid sequence: CASSWTGGSTDTQYF.

The V call is TRBV5-1, the J call TRBJ2-3; D is ambiguous. V was cut by 4 bases and J by 5 bases, with 17 bases left in between. Per the germline V gene, CDR1 is SGHRS and CDR2 is YFSETQ. This CDR3 spans 15 amino acids. The CDR3 coding sequence is TGCGCCAGCAGCCTATTTATCTCCCGCGAAGATACGCAGTATTTT. Protein product: CASSLFISREDTQYF. Full variable domain (rest looked up from reference TRBV5-1 and TRBJ2-3): KAGVTQTPRYLIKTRGQQVTLSCSPISGHRSVSWYQQTPGQGLQFLFEYFSETQRNKGNFPGRFSGRQFSNSRSEMNVSTLELGDSALYLCASSLFISREDTQYFGPGTRLTVL.

This clone appeared once. V usage is TRBV10-3 and J usage is TRBJ2-7; TRBD1 agrees at 9 bases. The CDR3 totals 14 residues. CDR1 ENHRY and CDR2 SYGVKD come from the germline V gene. J lost 2 bases, V lost 11 bases, and 10 bases had no gene match. The CDR3 sequence is CAVGGTGSPYEQYF. For the CDR3, the DNA is TGTGCCGTCGGAGGGACAGGGTCCCCCTACGAGCAGTACTTC.